This T cell receptor (beta chain) comes out of a study of vaccination effects on CD4 cells after COVID-19. In the case of this clone: Its cognate antigen is unknown.

TCRdb's copy holds only in-frame clones and misses some; the assay was immunoSEQ multiplex PCR. The sample contains about 31,000 clones, roughly 80% of which appear only once. Study-level findings and limits: Nearly all vaccine-induced clones in healthy recipients recognized only SARS-CoV-2.

Germline V gives CDR1 SGHRS, CDR2 YFSETQ. CDR3 length equals 13 residues. V gave up 4 bases and J gave up 5 bases, with 11 bases separating them. Sequencing in the ViraFEST assay came after antigen-specific CD4+ T cells had been expanded with viral peptide pools, which were used to stimulate PBMC. Scientists isolated CD4+ T cells after a roughly 10-day culture period ended. Participants got two doses of BNT162b2 or mRNA-1273 vaccine. A density of about 2.2 million PBMC per well was used; these cells were cultured with approximately 9.1 IU/ml IL-2 and around 10 ug/ml peptides. In the cultures, half the medium was exchanged for IL-2 medium on days 3 and 7.

This rearrangement joins TRBV5-1 to TRBJ2-3; no firm D call. The sequencing used CD4+ T cells from PBMCs cultured with SARS-CoV-2 spike peptides, collected after COVID-19 vaccination. The receptor comes from a human donor who received a COVID-19 vaccine. Some clones in this sample may be carry-over from other donors' samples. The CDR3 DNA follows: TGCGCCAGCAGCATCGACCTGGGAGATACGCAGTATTTT. Amino acid sequence: CASSIDLGDTQYF.